This TCR beta chain is from a study of T cell responses to AZD1222 COVID-19 vaccine. Notes on the study in general: At baseline, just 6 or 7 AZD1222 recipients tested seropositive.

The CDR3 is made up of 15 amino acids. V shed 1 base, J shed 0 bases, and the junction held 3 bases outside the gene matches. CDR1 is SGHAT, CDR2 FQNNGV, per germline. This clone was counted a single time. Its specificity is unknown. Data came from immunoSEQ multiplex PCR; TCRdb stores just in-frame clones and leaves some out. The sample has about 130,000 clones, around nine tenths seen once. The sample consisted of peripheral blood, taken on day 0 of AZD1222 vaccination. The clonotype originates from an adult in good health. The chain recombines TRBV11-2 with TRBJ2-7; 7 bases fit TRBD2. CDR3 region: CASSLAGGSSYEQYF. The DNA for the CDR3 is TGTGCCAGCAGCTTAGCGGGAGGTTCCTCCTACGAGCAGTACTTC. Variable domain in full (rest from reference TRBV11-2 and TRBJ2-7): EAGVAQSPRYKIIEKRQSVAFWCNPISGHATLYWYQQILGQGPKLLIQFQNNGVVDDSQLPKDRFSAERLKGVDSTLKIQPAKLEDSAVYLCASSLAGGSSYEQYFGPGTRLTVT.